This entry concerns a single T cell receptor (beta chain). No antigen is known for it. Time point in this sample: patch test 3, about 24 weeks after DPC sensitization. Described treatment: therapeutic diphenylcyclopropenone sensitization with weekly scalp DPC. Whole blood, unfractionated, served as the material for total RNA extraction. The sample originates from a study of human T cells and chemical hapten exposure. In germline, CDR1 is SGHRS, CDR2 YFSETQ. The CDR3 contains 15 residues. Germline trimming cut 1 base from V and 3 bases from J; bases unmatched to any gene: 6. The library put unique molecular identifiers onto individual cDNA molecules. In TCRdb, the RACE reads were re-called with MiXCR into one record per CDR3 protein. The sample has roughly 130,000 distinct CDR3 sequences, about 11% seen once; the top ten hold 2% to 2.5%. Study-level results: Significantly greater numbers of large CDR3 similarity clusters came from expanded TCRs than from controls. All donors were alopecia patients, so their immunity may differ from that of healthy people.

The specimen was whole blood, collected in connection with sensitization to the hapten diphenylcyclopropenone (DPC). V gene TRBV5-1 combines with J gene TRBJ2-7; 8 bases are shared with TRBD2. This sequence originates from a woman between 45 and 65 years old with alopecia areata. Some clones in this sample may be carry-over from other donors' samples. The DNA for the CDR3 is TGCGCCAGCAGCTTGAGCGGGGGCCCCGACTACGAGCAGTACTTC. The encoded protein is CASSLSGGPDYEQYF.